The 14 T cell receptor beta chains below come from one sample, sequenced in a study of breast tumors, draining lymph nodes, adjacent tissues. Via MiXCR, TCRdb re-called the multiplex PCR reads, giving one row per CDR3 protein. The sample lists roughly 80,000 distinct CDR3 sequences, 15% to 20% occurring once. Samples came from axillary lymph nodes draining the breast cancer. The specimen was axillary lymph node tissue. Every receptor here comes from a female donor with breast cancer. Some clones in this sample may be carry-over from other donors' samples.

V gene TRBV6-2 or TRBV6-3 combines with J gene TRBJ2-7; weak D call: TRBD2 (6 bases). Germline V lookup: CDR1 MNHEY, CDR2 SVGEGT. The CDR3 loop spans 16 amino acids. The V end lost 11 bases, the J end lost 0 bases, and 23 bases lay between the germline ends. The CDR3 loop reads CARRSSGGHNSYEQYF. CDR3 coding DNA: TGTGCCCGTCGTAGTAGCGGAGGCCACAACTCCTACGAGCAGTACTTC.

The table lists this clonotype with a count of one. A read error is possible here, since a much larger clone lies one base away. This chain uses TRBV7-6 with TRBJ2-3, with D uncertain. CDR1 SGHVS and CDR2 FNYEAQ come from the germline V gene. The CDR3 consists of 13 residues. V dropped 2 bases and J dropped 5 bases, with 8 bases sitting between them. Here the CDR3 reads CASSLSEVDTQYF. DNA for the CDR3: TGTGCCAGCAGCTTAAGCGAGGTAGATACGCAGTATTTT.

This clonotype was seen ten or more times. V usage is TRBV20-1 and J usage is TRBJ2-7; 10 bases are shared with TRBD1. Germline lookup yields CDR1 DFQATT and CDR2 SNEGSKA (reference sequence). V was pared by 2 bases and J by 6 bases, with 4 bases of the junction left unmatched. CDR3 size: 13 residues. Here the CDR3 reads CSARIGTGVEQYF. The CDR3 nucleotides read TGCAGTGCTAGAATCGGGACAGGGGTCGAGCAGTACTTC.

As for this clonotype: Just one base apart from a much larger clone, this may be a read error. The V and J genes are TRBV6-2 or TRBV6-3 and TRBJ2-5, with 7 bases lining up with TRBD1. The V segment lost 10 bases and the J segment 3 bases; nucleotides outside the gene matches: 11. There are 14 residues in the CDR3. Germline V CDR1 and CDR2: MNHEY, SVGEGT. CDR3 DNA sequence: TGTGCCAACACCCCACAAGGACAGGAAGAGACCCAGTACTTC. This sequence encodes CANTPQGQEETQYF.

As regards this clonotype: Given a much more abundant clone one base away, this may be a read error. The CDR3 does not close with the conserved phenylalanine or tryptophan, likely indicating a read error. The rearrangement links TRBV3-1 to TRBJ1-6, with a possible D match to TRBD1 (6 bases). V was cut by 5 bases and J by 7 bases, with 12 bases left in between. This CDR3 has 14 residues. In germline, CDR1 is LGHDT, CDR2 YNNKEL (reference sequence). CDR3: CASSEQGGNSPLHS. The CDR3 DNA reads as TGTGCCAGCAGCGAACAGGGTGGGAATTCACCCCTCCACTCT.

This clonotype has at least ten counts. The CDR3 DNA is TGTGCCAGCAGTGAACTCGGCGATGAGCAGTTCTTC. Residues: CASSELGDEQFF. The rearrangement joins TRBV6-1 to TRBJ2-1; D remains unclear. The V end was cut by 2 bases, the J end by 8 bases, with 7 bases between. Germline V gene lookup returns CDR1 MNHNS and CDR2 SASEGT. The CDR3 is 12 amino acids.

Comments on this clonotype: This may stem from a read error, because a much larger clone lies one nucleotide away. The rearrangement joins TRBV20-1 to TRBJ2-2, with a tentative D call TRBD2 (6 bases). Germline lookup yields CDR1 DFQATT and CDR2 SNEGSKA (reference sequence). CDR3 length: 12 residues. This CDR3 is CSARTLPGGLFF. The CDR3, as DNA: TGCAGTGCCAGGACTCTCCCCGGGGGGCTGTTTTTT.

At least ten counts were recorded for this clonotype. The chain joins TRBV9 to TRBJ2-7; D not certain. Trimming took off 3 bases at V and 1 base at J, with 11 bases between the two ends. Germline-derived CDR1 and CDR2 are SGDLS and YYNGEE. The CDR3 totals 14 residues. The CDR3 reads CASSEEDQSYEQYF. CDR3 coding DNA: TGTGCCAGCAGCGAAGAGGACCAATCCTACGAGCAGTACTTC.

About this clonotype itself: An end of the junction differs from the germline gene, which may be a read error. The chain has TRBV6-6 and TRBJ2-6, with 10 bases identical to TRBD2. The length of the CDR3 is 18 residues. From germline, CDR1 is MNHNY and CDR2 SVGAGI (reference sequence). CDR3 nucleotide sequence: TGTACCAGCAGTTATAATCCAGCGGGAGGGACTGGGGCCAACGTCCTGACTTTC. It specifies CTSSYNPAGGTGANVLTF.

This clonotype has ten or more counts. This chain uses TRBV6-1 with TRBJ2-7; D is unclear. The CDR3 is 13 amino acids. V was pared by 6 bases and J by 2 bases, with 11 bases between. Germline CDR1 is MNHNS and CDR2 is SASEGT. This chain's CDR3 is CASSGAPTYEQYF. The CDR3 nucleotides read TGTGCCAGCAGCGGAGCCCCTACCTACGAGCAGTACTTC.

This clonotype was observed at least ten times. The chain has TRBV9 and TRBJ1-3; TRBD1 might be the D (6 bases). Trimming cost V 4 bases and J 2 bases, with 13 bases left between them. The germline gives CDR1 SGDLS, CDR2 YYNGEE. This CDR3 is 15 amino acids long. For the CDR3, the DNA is TGTGCCAGCAGCTTGTCACAGGGTCCTGGAAACACCATATATTTT. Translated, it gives CASSLSQGPGNTIYF.

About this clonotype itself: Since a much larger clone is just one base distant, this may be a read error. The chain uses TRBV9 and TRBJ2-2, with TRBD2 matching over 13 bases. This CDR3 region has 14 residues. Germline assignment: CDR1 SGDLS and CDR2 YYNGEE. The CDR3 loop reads CASSSFTSGGELLF. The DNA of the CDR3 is TGTGCCAGCAGCTCGTTTACTAGCGGGGGGGAGCTGCTTTTT.

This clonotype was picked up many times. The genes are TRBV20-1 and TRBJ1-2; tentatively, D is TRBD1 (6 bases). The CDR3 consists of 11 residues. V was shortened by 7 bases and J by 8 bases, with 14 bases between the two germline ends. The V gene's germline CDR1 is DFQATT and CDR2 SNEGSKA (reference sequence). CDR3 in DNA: TGCAGTGGAAACAGGGCGGGCGGCTACACCTTC. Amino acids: CSGNRAGGYTF.

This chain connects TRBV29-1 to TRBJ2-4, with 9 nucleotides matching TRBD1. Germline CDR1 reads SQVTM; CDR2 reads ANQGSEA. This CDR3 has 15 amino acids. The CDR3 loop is CRVDRGSFAKNIQYF. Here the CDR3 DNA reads TGCAGGGTGGACAGGGGTTCATTCGCCAAAAACATTCAGTACTTC.